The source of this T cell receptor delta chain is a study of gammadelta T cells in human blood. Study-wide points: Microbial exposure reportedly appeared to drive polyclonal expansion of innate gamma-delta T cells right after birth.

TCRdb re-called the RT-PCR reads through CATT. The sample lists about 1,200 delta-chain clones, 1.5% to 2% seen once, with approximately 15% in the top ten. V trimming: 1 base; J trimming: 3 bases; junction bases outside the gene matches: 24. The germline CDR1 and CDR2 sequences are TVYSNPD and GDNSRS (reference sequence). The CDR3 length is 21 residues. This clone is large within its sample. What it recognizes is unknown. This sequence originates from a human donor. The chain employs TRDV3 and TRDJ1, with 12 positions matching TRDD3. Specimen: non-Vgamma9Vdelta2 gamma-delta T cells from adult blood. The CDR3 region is CAFTGNIVLGDTFPYADKLIF. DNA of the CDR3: TGTGCCTTTACGGGAAATATTGTACTGGGGGATACATTCCCCTACGCCGATAAACTCATCTTT.